The T cell receptor (beta chain) described here comes from a study of cytomegalovirus exposure and HLA in healthy donors. Notes on the study in general: A later analysis reportedly identified an Asian-associated ancestry cluster as carrying fewer N-insertions than the approximately 670-donor mean. In a later analysis, HLA-C alleles had the fewest associated TCRs, DRB1 alleles the most.

The study ran its PCR with 60 Vbeta and 13 Jbeta primers. Clones were read by immunoSEQ multiplex PCR, and TCRdb kept only the in-frame ones, dropping some. This sample has approximately 220,000 clones, with about 75% found just once. The V gene's germline CDR1 is SGDLS and CDR2 YYNGEE. V dropped 3 bases and J dropped 8; count of bases not matched to a gene: 4. CDR3 length: 13 amino acids. A remark on this clone: Its antigen remains unknown.

The sequencing sample was made of PBMCs. V is TRBV9 and J is TRBJ2-1, with 8 bases fitting TRBD2. The receptor comes from a man aged 18-30 years in good health and CMV-seronegative. CDR3 nucleotide sequence: TGTGCCAGCAGCGGACTAGCGAGAGATGAGCAGTTCTTC. This gives the protein CASSGLARDEQFF.